These 26 T cell receptor beta chains came from one sample sequenced in a study of T-cell memory formation after mild COVID-19. TCRdb called the 5' RACE reads again in MiXCR, with one record for every CDR3 protein. The sample records around 310,000 distinct CDR3 sequences, approximately 15% being singletons. Sequencing was performed on PBMCs or a T cell subset sorted from them (not recorded which). All receptors derive from a man younger than 30 who had mild COVID-19 (a few samples of this study predate the infection). Cell type and time point are not known.

This clonotype was counted ten times or more. The V gene is TRBV5-1, the J gene TRBJ2-1; D gene unclear. The CDR3 covers 12 residues. The V and J ends lost 5 bases and 12 bases respectively, with 15 bases between them. Germline V gene sequence: CDR1 SGHRS, CDR2 YFSETQ. The DNA for the CDR3 is TGCGCCAGCAGTCTTAGTGAAGTCGGGCAGTTCTTC. Encoded protein: CASSLSEVGQFF. Combining the CDR3 with reference TRBV5-1 and TRBJ2-1 gives the whole variable domain KAGVTQTPRYLIKTRGQQVTLSCSPISGHRSVSWYQQTPGQGLQFLFEYFSETQRNKGNFPGRFSGRQFSNSRSEMNVSTLELGDSALYLCASSLSEVGQFFGPGTRLTVL.

The chain links TRBV24-1 to TRBJ2-2; D unclear. V was shortened by 5 bases and J by 9 bases, with 12 bases between the two germline ends. CDR1 is KGHDR and CDR2 is SFDVKD in the germline V gene. This CDR3 contains 13 residues. The CDR3 DNA reads TGTGCCACCAGTGCCCTGGACGATTGGGAGCTGTTTTTT. This translates into CATSALDDWELFF.

The rearrangement uses TRBV4-2 and TRBJ2-3; D is unresolved. Trimming pared 4 bases from V and 2 bases from J, leaving 7 bases between. The CDR3 is 13 residues long. Looked up from germline, CDR1 is LGHNA and CDR2 is YNFKEQ. CDR3: CASSLNPTDTQYF. Here the CDR3 DNA reads TGTGCCAGCAGCCTCAACCCCACAGATACGCAGTATTTT.

This clonotype has at least ten counts. The chain uses TRBV10-3 and TRBJ2-5; D is unresolved. Trimming shortened V by 2 bases and J by 2 bases, and 9 bases separated the two germline ends. The CDR3 is 14 residues long. The germline CDR1 and CDR2 sequences are ENHRY and SYGVKD. As DNA, the CDR3 is TGTGCCATCAGTGAGGGATGGGGACAAGAGACCCAGTACTTC. As protein: CAISEGWGQETQYF.

This clonotype has just one count. V usage is TRBV20-1 and J usage is TRBJ2-3; no clear D. Germline V gene data show CDR1 as DFQATT and CDR2 as SNEGSKA (reference sequence). The CDR3 has 13 amino acids. The V and J ends lost 4 bases and 0 bases respectively, with 8 bases between them. DNA for the CDR3: TGCAGTGCTAATAAGCCTAGCACAGATACGCAGTATTTT. Encoded protein: CSANKPSTDTQYF.

This clonotype appeared a few times. The rearrangement uses TRBV12-3 or TRBV12-4 and TRBJ2-5; 13 bases map to TRBD2. This CDR3 contains 14 residues. V trimming: 6 bases; J trimming: 4 bases; junction bases outside the gene matches: 2. DNA for the CDR3: TGTGCCAGCAGGGGGACTAGCGGGGCAGAGACCCAGTACTTC. Translating gives CASRGTSGAETQYF.

This clonotype was counted between two and nine times. V is TRBV12-3 or TRBV12-4 and J is TRBJ2-5, with 12 bases that match TRBD2. The CDR3 runs 15 residues. V lost 5 bases, J lost 5 bases, and 6 bases stayed unmatched. The CDR3 DNA is TGTGCCAGCAGTACCTCGACTAGCGGGGGTGAGACCCAGTACTTC. Translation: CASSTSTSGGETQYF.

This clonotype was found a few times. The chain recombines TRBV5-5 with TRBJ1-2; D unresolved. CDR3 length: 15 residues. V lost 4 bases and J 6 bases, leaving 19 bases between the germline ends. CDR1 SGHKS and CDR2 YYEKEE come from the germline V gene (reference sequence). This CDR3 reads CASSPWTAGGNGYTF. In DNA, the CDR3 is TGTGCCAGCAGCCCTTGGACCGCAGGAGGAAATGGCTACACCTTC.

This clonotype was seen only a few times. The chain recombines TRBV6-5 with TRBJ2-5, with TRBD1 as a possible D gene (6 bases). This CDR3 is 13 amino acids long. Germline V CDR1 and CDR2: MNHEY, SVGAGI. Trimming pared 6 bases from V and 2 bases from J, leaving 10 bases between. CDR3 sequence: CASSRTAQETQYF. For the CDR3, the DNA is TGTGCCAGCAGCCGGACAGCACAAGAGACCCAGTACTTC.

This clonotype was counted between two and nine times. The chain recombines TRBV7-2 with TRBJ2-7; 11 positions agree with TRBD2. Germline V gene lookup returns CDR1 SGHTA and CDR2 FQGNSA. V was clipped by 5 bases and J by 7 bases; unmatched bases: 4. This CDR3 contains 13 residues. The CDR3 sequence: CASSILAGGEQYV. The CDR3, as DNA: TGTGCCAGCAGCATTTTAGCGGGGGGGGAGCAGTACGTC.

The chain uses TRBV12-3 or TRBV12-4 and TRBJ1-1, with 7 bases matching TRBD1. Trimming took 7 bases from V and 1 from J; bases not matched to a gene: 3. The CDR3 contains 13 residues. The CDR3 region has the DNA TGTGCCAGCAACAGACAGGGGAACACTGAAGCTTTCTTT. Translated: CASNRQGNTEAFF.

In its sample, this clonotype was seen a few times. CDR3 amino acids: CASSPAIGIREGNPDTQYF. The CDR3, as DNA: TGTGCCAGCAGCCCCGCAATTGGAATTCGGGAGGGGAACCCAGATACGCAGTATTTT. This chain links TRBV6-5 with TRBJ2-3; 8 bases align to TRBD2. The junction had 21 bases not matched to a gene; V was cut back by 6 bases and J by 4 bases. CDR1 and CDR2 from the germline V gene are MNHEY and SVGAGI. The CDR3 loop spans 19 amino acids.

The chain uses TRBV7-3 and TRBJ2-1, with 8 bases lining up with TRBD2. Germline CDR1 and CDR2: SGHTA and FQGTGA. V shed 5 bases, J shed 0 bases, and the junction held 9 bases outside the gene matches. This CDR3 region has 17 residues. CDR3 DNA: TGTGCCAGCAGCCGAAATCCCGGGACTAGCTCCTACAATGAGCAGTTCTTC. Protein product: CASSRNPGTSSYNEQFF.

The rearrangement links TRBV5-1 to TRBJ2-3, with 7 bases lining up with TRBD1. The CDR3 runs to 13 residues. From germline, CDR1 is SGHRS and CDR2 YFSETQ. V gave up 4 bases and J gave up 5 bases; unmatched junction bases: 4. The CDR3 DNA follows: TGCGCCAGCAGCCCCCCAGGGGGAGATACGCAGTATTTT. As protein: CASSPPGGDTQYF.

The CDR3 sequence is CASSYPGAPGAFF. The CDR3 nucleotides read TGTGCCAGCAGCTATCCCGGGGCCCCCGGAGCTTTCTTT. This chain uses TRBV9 with TRBJ1-1; possible D gene TRBD1, 5 bases. The length of the CDR3 is 13 residues. The germline V and J ends were trimmed by 4 bases and 10 bases, with 17 bases remaining between them. The germline CDR1 and CDR2 sequences are SGDLS and YYNGEE.

The chain links TRBV10-3 to TRBJ1-3; D is uncertain. The germline V gene has CDR1 ENHRY and CDR2 SYGVKD. Trimming left V 5 bases short and J 0 bases short, with 17 bases between. The CDR3 consists of 17 residues. DNA of the CDR3: TGTGCCATCAGTTTAGGACGGACTACCTCCTCTGGAAACACCATATATTTT. Amino acid sequence: CAISLGRTTSSGNTIYF.

This clonotype appeared a few times. The chain employs TRBV20-1 and TRBJ2-1; 8 positions agree with TRBD1. Germline V gene sequence: CDR1 DFQATT, CDR2 SNEGSKA (reference sequence). V gave up 6 bases and J gave up 0 bases; unmatched junction bases: 7. This CDR3 contains 15 residues. This CDR3 is CSADAGGYSYNEQFF. In DNA form, the CDR3 reads TGCAGTGCCGATGCAGGGGGCTACTCCTACAATGAGCAGTTCTTC.

This clonotype was recorded a few times. The chain is built from TRBV12-3 or TRBV12-4 and TRBJ1-5; D gene unclear. Trimming took 1 base from V and 3 from J, leaving 7 bases between them. The CDR3 is made up of 14 amino acids. CDR3 DNA: TGTGCCAGCAGTTTAGAGCCCTACAATCAGCCCCAGCATTTT. Translated, it gives CASSLEPYNQPQHF.

The chain links TRBV5-1 to TRBJ1-2, with TRBD1 identical over 12 bases. This CDR3 comprises 15 residues. The V segment lost 2 bases and the J segment 8 bases; nucleotides outside the gene matches: 7. Germline V gene lookup returns CDR1 SGHRS and CDR2 YFSETQ. The CDR3 nucleotides are TGCGCCAGCAGCTTTGTGGGACAGGGGGCGGCCGGCTACACCTTC. Its protein is CASSFVGQGAAGYTF.

This clonotype was seen a handful of times. This rearrangement joins TRBV4-3 to TRBJ2-7; D gene ambiguous. Per germline, CDR1 LGHNA and CDR2 YSLEER. CDR3 size: 16 residues. Trimming left V 0 bases short and J 2 bases short, with 14 bases between. The CDR3 bases are TGCGCCAGCAGCCAAGATGTGAGCATGACCGCCTACGAGCAGTACTTC. The encoded protein is CASSQDVSMTAYEQYF.

This clonotype was counted a few times. The chain joins TRBV11-2 to TRBJ2-3; 7 bases are a match to TRBD1. The J segment lost 2 bases and the V segment lost 5 bases, leaving 7 bases of the junction unmatched. CDR1 is SGHAT, CDR2 FQNNGV, per germline. CDR3 size: 15 residues. CDR3 residues: CASSNRGILTDTQYF. The CDR3 DNA sequence: TGTGCCAGCAGCAACAGGGGAATACTCACAGATACGCAGTATTTT. The whole variable domain, remainder taken from reference TRBV11-2 and TRBJ2-3, is EAGVAQSPRYKIIEKRQSVAFWCNPISGHATLYWYQQILGQGPKLLIQFQNNGVVDDSQLPKDRFSAERLKGVDSTLKIQPAKLEDSAVYLCASSNRGILTDTQYFGPGTRLTVL.

The V gene is TRBV6-5, the J gene TRBJ1-2; 7 bases are shared with TRBD1. Germline-derived CDR1 and CDR2 are MNHEY and SVGAGI. There are 14 residues in the CDR3. Trimming cost V 8 bases and J 4 bases; bases outside gene matches: 10. CDR3 coding DNA: TGTGCCAGCGGTCAGGGGGGGTTCTTCTATGGCTACACCTTC. Protein product: CASGQGGFFYGYTF.

This clonotype was detected only a few times. The J gene is TRBJ2-7, the V gene TRBV7-2, with 11 bases fitting TRBD1. The V gene end was trimmed by 1 base and the J gene end by 6 bases; junction bases not matched to a gene: 14. The germline V gene encodes CDR1 SGHTA and CDR2 FQGNSA. CDR3 size: 18 residues. The CDR3: CASSLGAGTGGRYREQYF. The CDR3 nucleotides are TGTGCCAGCAGCTTAGGCGCCGGGACAGGGGGGAGGTATCGCGAGCAGTACTTC.

This clonotype showed up just a few times. The chain joins TRBV2 to TRBJ1-5; D gene uncertain. The CDR3 length is 13 residues. From germline, CDR1 is SNHLY and CDR2 FYNNEI. Trimming stripped 7 bases from V and 1 base from J, with 8 bases between. The CDR3 reads CASNLGSNQPQHF. CDR3 sequence (DNA): TGTGCCAGCAACTTAGGGAGCAATCAGCCCCAGCATTTT.

The gene calls are TRBV9 and TRBJ2-1, with D possibly being TRBD1 (7 bases). The CDR3 contains 14 residues. Trimming left V 1 base short and J 8 bases short, with 13 bases between. Germline V CDR1 and CDR2: SGDLS, YYNGEE. The CDR3 DNA is TGTGCCAGCAGCGTATCCCCCAGGGGGGATGAGCAGTTCTTC. As protein: CASSVSPRGDEQFF.

A note on this clonotype: The junction shows a germline mismatch at one end, possibly a read error. V gene TRBV5-1 combines with J gene TRBJ1-6, with D possibly matching TRBD1 (6 bases). The CDR3 spans 13 residues. Germline V gene sequence: CDR1 SGHRS, CDR2 YFSETQ. For the CDR3, the DNA is TGCGCCAGCACCTTGGACAGAGATTCACCCCTCCACTTT. Translation: CASTLDRDSPLHF.